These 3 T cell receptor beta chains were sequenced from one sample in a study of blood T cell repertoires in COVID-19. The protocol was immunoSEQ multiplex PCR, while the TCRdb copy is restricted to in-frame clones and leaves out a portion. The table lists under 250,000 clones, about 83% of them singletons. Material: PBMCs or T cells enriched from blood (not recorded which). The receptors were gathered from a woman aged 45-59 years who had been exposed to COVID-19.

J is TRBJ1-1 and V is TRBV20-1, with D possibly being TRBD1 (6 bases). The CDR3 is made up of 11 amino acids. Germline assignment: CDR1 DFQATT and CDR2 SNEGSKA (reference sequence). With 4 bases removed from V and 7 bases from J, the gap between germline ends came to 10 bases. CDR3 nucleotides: TGCAGTGCTACCCGGGACATTGAAGCTTTCTTT. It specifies CSATRDIEAFF.

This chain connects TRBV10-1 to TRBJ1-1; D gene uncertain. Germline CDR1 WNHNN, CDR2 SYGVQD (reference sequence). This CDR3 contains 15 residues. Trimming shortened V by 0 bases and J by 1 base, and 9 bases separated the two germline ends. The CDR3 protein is CASSESMNGNTEAFF. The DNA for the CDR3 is TGCGCCAGCAGTGAGTCCATGAACGGGAACACTGAAGCTTTCTTT.

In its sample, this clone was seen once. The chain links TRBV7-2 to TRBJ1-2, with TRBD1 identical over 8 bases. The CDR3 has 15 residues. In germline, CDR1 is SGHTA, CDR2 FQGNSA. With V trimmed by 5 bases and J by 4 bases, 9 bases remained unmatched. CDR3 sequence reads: CASSPQGATPYGYTF. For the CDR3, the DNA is TGTGCCAGCAGCCCCCAGGGGGCAACCCCCTATGGCTACACCTTC.